The 2 T cell receptor beta chains given below trace back to one sample, sequenced in a study of T cell repertoires in cytomegalovirus infection. One entry per CDR3 protein, called by TCRdb with MiXCR from the reads. The sample has roughly 500,000 distinct CDR3 sequences; under 45% are singletons. Antigens for these TCRs are unknown. Sequences were derived from cultured PBMCs, sampled from culture after CMV antigen stimulation. These receptors came from a human donor in good health (CMV status not recorded). Some clones in this sample may be carry-over from other donors' samples.

The rearrangement links TRBV19 to TRBJ2-1, with 7 bases fitting TRBD2. The CDR3 covers 13 residues. Germline V gene sequence: CDR1 LNHDA, CDR2 SQIVND (reference sequence). The J segment lost 7 bases and the V segment lost 7 bases, leaving 7 bases of the junction unmatched. The DNA of the CDR3 is TGTGCCAGTATAGGGCGGGAGCGGAATGAGCAGTTCTTC. Its protein is CASIGRERNEQFF.

The chain uses TRBV11-2 and TRBJ2-1; tentatively, D is TRBD2 (6 bases). This CDR3 is 16 amino acids long. Trimming removed 6 bases at V and 0 bases at J, with 15 bases between. CDR1 and CDR2 (germline): SGHAT, FQNNGV. CDR3: CASSSNSGYSYNEQFF. Written as DNA, the CDR3 is TGTGCCAGCAGTTCGAATAGCGGTTACTCCTACAATGAGCAGTTCTTC. Filled out from reference TRBV11-2 and TRBJ2-1, the complete variable domain reads EAGVAQSPRYKIIEKRQSVAFWCNPISGHATLYWYQQILGQGPKLLIQFQNNGVVDDSQLPKDRFSAERLKGVDSTLKIQPAKLEDSAVYLCASSSNSGYSYNEQFFGPGTRLTVL.